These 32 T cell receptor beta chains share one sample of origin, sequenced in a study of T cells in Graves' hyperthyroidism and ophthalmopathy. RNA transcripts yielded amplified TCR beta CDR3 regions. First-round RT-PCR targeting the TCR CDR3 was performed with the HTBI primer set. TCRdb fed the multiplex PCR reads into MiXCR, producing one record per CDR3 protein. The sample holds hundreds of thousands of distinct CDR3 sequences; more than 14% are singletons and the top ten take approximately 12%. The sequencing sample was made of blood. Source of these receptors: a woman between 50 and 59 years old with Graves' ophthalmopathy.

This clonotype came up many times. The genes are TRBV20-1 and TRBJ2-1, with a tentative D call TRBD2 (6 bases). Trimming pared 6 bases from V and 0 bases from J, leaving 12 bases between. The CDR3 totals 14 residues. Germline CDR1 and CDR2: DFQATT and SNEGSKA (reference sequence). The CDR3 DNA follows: TGCAGTGCGGACCGGGACTTCTCCTACAATGAGCAGTTCTTC. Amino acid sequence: CSADRDFSYNEQFF.

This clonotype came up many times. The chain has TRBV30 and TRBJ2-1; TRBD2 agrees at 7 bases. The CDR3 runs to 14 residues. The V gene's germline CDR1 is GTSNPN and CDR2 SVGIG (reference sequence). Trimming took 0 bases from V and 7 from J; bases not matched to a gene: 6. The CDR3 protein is CAWSVLAGENEQFF. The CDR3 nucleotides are TGTGCCTGGAGTGTCCTGGCGGGAGAAAATGAGCAGTTCTTC.

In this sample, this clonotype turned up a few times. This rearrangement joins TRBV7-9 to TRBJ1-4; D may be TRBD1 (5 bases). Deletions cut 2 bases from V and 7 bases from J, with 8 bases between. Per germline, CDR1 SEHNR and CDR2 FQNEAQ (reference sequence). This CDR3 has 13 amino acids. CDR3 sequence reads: CASSLLGTEKLFF. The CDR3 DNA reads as TGTGCCAGCAGCTTACTTGGGACTGAAAAACTGTTTTTT.

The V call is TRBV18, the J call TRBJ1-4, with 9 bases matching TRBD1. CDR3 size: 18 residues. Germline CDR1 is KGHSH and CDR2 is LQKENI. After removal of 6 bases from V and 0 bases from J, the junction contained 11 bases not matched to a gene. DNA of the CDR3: TGTGCCAGCTCCCTGACGGACAGGGGTATTGCAACTAATGAAAAACTGTTTTTT. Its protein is CASSLTDRGIATNEKLFF.

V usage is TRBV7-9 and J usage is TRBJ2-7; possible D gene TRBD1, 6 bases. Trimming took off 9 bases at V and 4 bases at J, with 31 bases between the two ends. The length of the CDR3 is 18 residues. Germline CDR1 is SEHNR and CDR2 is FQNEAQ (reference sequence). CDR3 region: CAREDKHRAVGPTYEQYF. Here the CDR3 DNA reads TGTGCCAGGGAGGACAAACACAGGGCGGTCGGTCCAACATACGAGCAGTACTTC.

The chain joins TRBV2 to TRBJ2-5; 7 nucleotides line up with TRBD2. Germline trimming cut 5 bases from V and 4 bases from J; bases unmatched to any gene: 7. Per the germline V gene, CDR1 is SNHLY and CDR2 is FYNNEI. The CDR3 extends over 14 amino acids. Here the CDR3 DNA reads TGTGCCAGCAGTTCCCCGGGACTAAGAGAGACCCAGTACTTC. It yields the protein CASSSPGLRETQYF.

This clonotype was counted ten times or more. This CDR3 reads CASTQGSRGNEQFF. The CDR3 DNA follows: TGTGCCAGTACCCAGGGTTCGCGGGGCAATGAGCAGTTCTTC. The rearrangement joins TRBV7-9 to TRBJ2-1, with D possibly being TRBD2 (6 bases). CDR1 and CDR2 from the germline V gene are SEHNR and FQNEAQ (reference sequence). The V gene lost 9 bases and the J gene lost 6 bases, with 18 bases spanning the gap. The CDR3 is 14 amino acids.

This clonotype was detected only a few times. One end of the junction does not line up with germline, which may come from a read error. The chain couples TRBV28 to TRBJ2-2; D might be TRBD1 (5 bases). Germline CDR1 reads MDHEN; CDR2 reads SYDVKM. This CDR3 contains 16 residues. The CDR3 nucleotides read TGTGCCGGCAGTTTGTCTCGGCAGGGTATCGCCGGGGAGCTGTTTTTT. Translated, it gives CAGSLSRQGIAGELFF.

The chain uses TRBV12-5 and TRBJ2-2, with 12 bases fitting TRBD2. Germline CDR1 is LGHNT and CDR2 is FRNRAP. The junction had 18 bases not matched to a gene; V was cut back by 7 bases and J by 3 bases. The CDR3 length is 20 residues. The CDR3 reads CASVSTSGRLPIEHTGELFF. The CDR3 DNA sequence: TGTGCTAGTGTATCCACTAGCGGGAGGTTGCCCATCGAACACACCGGGGAGCTGTTTTTT. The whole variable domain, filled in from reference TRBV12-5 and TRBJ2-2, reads DARVTQTPRHKVTEMGQEVTMRCQPILGHNTVFWYRQTMMQGLELLAYFRNRAPLDDSGMPKDRFSAEMPDATLATLKIQPSEPRDSAVYFCASVSTSGRLPIEHTGELFFGEGSRLTVL.

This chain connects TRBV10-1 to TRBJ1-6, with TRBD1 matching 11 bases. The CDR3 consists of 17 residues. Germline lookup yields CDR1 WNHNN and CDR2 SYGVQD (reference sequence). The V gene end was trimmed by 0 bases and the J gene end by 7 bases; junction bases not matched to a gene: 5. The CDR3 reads CASSESADRGHNSPLHF. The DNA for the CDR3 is TGCGCCAGCAGTGAGTCGGCGGACAGGGGGCACAATTCACCCCTCCACTTT.

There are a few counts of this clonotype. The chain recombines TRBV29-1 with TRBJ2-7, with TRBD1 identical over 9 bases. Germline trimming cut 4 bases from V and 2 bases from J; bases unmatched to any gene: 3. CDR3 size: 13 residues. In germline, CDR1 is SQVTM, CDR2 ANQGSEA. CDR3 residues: CSVGGQGPYEQYF. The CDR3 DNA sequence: TGCAGCGTTGGGGGACAGGGCCCCTACGAGCAGTACTTC.

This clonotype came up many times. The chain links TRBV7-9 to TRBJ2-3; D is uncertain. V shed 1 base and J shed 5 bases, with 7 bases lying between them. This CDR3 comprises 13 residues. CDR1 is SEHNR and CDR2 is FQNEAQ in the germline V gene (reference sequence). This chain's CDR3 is CASSLVAVDTQYF. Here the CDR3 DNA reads TGTGCCAGCAGCTTAGTGGCGGTAGATACGCAGTATTTT.

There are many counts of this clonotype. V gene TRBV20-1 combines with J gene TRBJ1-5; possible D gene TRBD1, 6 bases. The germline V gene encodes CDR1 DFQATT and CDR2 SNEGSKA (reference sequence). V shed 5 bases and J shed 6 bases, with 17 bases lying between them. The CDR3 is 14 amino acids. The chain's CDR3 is CSAAPGGGGQPQHF. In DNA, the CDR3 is TGCAGTGCTGCCCCGGGAGGGGGTGGTCAGCCCCAGCATTTT.

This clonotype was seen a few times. CDR3 sequence: CSARDPYSGSEYNEQFF. For the CDR3, the DNA is TGCAGTGCTAGAGATCCCTATAGCGGGAGCGAATACAATGAGCAGTTCTTC. This chain joins TRBV20-1 and TRBJ2-1, with 9 bases identical to TRBD2. The V segment lost 0 bases and the J segment 4 bases; nucleotides outside the gene matches: 10. The CDR3 is 17 residues long. CDR1 and CDR2 (germline): DFQATT, SNEGSKA (reference sequence).

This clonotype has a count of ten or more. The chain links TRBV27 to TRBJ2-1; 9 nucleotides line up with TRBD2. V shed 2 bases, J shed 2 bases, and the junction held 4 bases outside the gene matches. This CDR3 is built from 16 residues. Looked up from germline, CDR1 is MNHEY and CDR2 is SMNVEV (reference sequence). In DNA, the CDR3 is TGTGCCAGCAGTTTACCGGCGGGGGGGACCTACAATGAGCAGTTCTTC. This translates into CASSLPAGGTYNEQFF.

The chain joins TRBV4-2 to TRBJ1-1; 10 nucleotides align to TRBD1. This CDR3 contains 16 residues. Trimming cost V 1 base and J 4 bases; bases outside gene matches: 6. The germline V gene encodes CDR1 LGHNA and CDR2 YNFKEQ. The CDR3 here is CASSQVAGTGVTEAFF. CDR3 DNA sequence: TGTGCCAGCAGCCAAGTTGCCGGGACAGGGGTCACTGAAGCTTTCTTT.

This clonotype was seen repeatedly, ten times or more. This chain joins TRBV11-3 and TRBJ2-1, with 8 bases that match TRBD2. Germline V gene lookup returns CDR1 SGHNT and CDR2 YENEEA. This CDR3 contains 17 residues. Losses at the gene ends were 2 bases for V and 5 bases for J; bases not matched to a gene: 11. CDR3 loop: CASSLRGREGLDNEQFF. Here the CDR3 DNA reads TGTGCCAGCAGCTTAAGAGGACGGGAGGGCCTAGACAATGAGCAGTTCTTC.

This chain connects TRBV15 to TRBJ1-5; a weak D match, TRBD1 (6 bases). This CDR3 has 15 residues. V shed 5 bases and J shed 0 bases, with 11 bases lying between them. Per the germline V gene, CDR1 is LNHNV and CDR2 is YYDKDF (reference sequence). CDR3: CATSPQGNSNQPQHF. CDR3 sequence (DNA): TGTGCCACCAGCCCGCAGGGGAATAGCAATCAGCCCCAGCATTTT.

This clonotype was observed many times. The CDR3 is CASSYDGVSYNEQFF. CDR3 DNA sequence: TGTGCCAGCAGTTACGACGGGGTTTCCTACAATGAGCAGTTCTTC. The genes are TRBV6-2 or TRBV6-3 and TRBJ2-1; D is perhaps TRBD2 (5 bases). CDR1 and CDR2 (germline): MNHEY, SVGEGT. Trimming shortened V by 2 bases and J by 1 base, and 9 bases separated the two germline ends. This CDR3 is built from 15 residues.

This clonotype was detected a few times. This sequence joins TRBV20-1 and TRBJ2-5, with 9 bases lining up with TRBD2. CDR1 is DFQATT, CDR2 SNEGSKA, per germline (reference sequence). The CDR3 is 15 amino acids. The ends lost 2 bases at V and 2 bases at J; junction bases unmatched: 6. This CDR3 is CSARSGLASQETQYF. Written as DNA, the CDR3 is TGCAGTGCTAGATCGGGACTAGCATCTCAAGAGACCCAGTACTTC.

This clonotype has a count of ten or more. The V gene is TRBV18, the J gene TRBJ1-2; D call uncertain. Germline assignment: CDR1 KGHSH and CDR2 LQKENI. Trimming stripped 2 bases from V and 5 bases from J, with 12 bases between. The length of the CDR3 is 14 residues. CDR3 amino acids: CASSPTRGGYGYTF. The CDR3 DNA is TGTGCCAGCTCACCAACGCGGGGTGGGTATGGCTACACCTTC.

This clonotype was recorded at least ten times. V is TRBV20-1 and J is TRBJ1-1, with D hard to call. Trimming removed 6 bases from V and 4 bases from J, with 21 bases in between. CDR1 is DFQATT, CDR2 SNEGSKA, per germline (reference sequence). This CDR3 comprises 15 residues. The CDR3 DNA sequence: TGCAGTGCCAACCGAGACTCGGTTGAGAGCACTGAAGCTTTCTTT. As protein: CSANRDSVESTEAFF.

This chain's CDR3 is CSVRDYLYEQYF. CDR3 coding DNA: TGCAGCGTCCGGGACTATCTCTACGAGCAGTACTTC. The chain has TRBV29-1 and TRBJ2-7, with 7 positions matching TRBD2. Germline-derived CDR1 and CDR2 are SQVTM and ANQGSEA. After removal of 6 bases from V and 3 bases from J, the junction contained 5 bases not matched to a gene. This CDR3 spans 12 amino acids.

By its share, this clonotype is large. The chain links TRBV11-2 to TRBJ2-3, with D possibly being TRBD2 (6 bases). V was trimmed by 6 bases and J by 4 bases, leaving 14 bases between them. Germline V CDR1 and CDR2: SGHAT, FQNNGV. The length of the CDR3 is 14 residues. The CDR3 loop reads CASRGGNGADTQYF. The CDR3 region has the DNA TGTGCCAGCAGGGGCGGGAACGGCGCAGATACGCAGTATTTT.

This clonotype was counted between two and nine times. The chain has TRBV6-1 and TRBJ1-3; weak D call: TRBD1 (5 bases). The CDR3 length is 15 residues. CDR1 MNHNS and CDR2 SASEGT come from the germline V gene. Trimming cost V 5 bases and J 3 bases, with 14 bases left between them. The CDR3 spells CASSSNRGGGNTIYF. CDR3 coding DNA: TGTGCCAGCAGTTCCAATAGGGGAGGTGGAAACACCATATATTTT.

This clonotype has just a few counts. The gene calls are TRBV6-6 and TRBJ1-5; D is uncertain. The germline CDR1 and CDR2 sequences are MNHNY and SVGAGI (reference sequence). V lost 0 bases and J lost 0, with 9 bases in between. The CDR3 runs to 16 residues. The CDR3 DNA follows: TGTGCCAGCAGTTACTCATCGACTTATAGCAATCAGCCCCAGCATTTT. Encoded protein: CASSYSSTYSNQPQHF.

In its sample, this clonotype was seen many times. The CDR3, as DNA: TGTGCCAGCAGTCCCTCGACAGGGAGCAGGGAGACCCAGTACTTC. This sequence encodes CASSPSTGSRETQYF. The rearrangement joins TRBV28 to TRBJ2-5; 7 bases are shared with TRBD1. J was trimmed by 5 bases and V by 5 bases; bases with no gene match: 11. Germline V lookup: CDR1 MDHEN, CDR2 SYDVKM. The CDR3 consists of 15 residues.

For the CDR3, the DNA is TGTGCCAGCAGCCAAGACGCTGTCGCCAGGGAGCTGTTTTTT. As protein: CASSQDAVARELFF. The V gene is TRBV4-2, the J gene TRBJ2-2; no definite D call. V was shortened by 0 bases and J by 9 bases, with 11 bases between the two germline ends. This CDR3 is 14 amino acids long. CDR1 and CDR2 (germline): LGHNA, YNFKEQ.

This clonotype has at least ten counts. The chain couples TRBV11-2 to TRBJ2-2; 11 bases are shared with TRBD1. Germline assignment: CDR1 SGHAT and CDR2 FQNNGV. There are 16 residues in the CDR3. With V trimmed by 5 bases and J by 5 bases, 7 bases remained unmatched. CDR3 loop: CASSLTGTGGTGELFF. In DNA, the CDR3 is TGTGCCAGCAGCCTAACCGGGACAGGGGGAACCGGGGAGCTGTTTTTT.

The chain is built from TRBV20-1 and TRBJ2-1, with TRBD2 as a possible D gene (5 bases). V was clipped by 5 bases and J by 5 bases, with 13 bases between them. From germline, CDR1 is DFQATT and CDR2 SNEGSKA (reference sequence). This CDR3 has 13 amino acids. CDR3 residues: CSAPRIANNEQFF. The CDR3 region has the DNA TGCAGTGCTCCCAGGATAGCGAACAATGAGCAGTTCTTC.

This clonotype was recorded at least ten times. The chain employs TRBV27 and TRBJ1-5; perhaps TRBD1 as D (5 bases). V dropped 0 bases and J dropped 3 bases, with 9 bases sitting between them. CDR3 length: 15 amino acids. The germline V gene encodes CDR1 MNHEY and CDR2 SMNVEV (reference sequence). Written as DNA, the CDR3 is TGTGCCAGCAGTTTATCGAAGGGACCCAATCAGCCCCAGCATTTT. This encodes CASSLSKGPNQPQHF.

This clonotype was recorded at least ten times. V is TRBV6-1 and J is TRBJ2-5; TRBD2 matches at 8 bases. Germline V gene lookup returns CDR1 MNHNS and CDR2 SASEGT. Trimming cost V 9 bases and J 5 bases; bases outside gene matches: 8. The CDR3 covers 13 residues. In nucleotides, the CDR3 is TGTGCCAGTAAAAGCGGGAGTGGCGAGACCCAGTACTTC. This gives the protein CASKSGSGETQYF.